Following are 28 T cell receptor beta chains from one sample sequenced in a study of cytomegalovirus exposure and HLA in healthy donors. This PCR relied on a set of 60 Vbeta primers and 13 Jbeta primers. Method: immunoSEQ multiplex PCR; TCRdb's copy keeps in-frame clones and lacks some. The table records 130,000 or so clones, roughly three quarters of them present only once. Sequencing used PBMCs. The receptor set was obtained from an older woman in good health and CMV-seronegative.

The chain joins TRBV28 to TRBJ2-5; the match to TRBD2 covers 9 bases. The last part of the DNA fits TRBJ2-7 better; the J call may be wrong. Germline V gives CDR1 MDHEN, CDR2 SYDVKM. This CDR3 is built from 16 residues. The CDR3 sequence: CASSLSASGDSYEQYF. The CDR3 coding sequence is TGTGCCAGCAGTTTATCGGCTAGCGGGGACTCCTACGAGCAGTACTTC.

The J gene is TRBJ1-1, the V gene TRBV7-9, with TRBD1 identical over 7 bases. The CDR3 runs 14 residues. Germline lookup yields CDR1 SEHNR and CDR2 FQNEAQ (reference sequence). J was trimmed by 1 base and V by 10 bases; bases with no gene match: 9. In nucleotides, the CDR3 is TGTGCCACCAAATACAGGGGCCAGAACACTGAAGCTTTCTTT. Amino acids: CATKYRGQNTEAFF.

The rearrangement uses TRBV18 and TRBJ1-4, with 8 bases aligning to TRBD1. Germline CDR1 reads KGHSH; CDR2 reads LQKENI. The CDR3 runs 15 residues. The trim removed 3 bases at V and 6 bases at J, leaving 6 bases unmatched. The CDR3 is CASSPQGAGDEKLFF. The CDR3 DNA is TGTGCCAGCTCACCTCAGGGGGCAGGGGATGAAAAACTGTTTTTT.

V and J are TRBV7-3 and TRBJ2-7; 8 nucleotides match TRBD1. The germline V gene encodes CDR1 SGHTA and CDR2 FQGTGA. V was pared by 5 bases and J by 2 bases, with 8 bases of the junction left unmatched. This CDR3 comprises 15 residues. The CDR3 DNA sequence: TGTGCCAGCAGCCCCGGAGGACAGGGCCCCTACGAGCAGTACTTC. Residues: CASSPGGQGPYEQYF.

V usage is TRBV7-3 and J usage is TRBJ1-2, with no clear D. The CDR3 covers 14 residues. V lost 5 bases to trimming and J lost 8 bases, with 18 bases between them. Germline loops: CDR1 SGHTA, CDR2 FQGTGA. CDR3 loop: CASSPARADDGYTF. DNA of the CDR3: TGTGCCAGCAGCCCCGCGAGGGCGGATGACGGCTACACCTTC.

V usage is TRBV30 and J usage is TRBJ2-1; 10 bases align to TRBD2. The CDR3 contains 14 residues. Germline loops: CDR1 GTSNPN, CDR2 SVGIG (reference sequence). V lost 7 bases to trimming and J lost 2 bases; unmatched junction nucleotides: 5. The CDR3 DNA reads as TGTGCCTTTACCGGGACTAGCGCCTACAATGAGCAGTTCTTC. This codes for CAFTGTSAYNEQFF.

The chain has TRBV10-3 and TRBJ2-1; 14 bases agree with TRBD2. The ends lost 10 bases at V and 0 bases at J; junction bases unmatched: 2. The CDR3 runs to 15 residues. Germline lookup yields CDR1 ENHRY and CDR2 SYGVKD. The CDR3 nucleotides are TGTGCCACTGGGACTAGCGGGAGCTCCTACAATGAGCAGTTCTTC. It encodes CATGTSGSSYNEQFF.

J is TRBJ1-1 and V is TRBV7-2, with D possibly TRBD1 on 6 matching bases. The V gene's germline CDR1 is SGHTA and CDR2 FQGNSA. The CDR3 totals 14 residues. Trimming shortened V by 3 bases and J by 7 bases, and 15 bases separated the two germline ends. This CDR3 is CASSLSGQTLEAFF. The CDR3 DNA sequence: TGTGCCAGCAGCTTGAGCGGACAGACCCTTGAAGCTTTCTTT.

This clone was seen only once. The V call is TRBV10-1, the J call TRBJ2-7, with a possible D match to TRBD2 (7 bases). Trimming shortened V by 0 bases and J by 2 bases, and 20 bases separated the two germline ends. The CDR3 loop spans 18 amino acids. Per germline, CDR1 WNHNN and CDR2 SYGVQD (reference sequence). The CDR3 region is CASSESIGGGGRAYEQYF. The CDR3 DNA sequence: TGCGCCAGCAGTGAGTCGATAGGAGGCGGGGGCCGAGCCTACGAGCAGTACTTC.

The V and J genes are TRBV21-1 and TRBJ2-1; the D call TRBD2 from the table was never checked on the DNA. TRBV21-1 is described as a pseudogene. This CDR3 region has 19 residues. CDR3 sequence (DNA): TGTGCCAGCAGCAAAGCGGGGACTAGCGGGAGGGAGGGATACAATGAGCAGTTCTTC. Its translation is CASSKAGTSGREGYNEQFF.

CDR3 nucleotides: TGTGCCAGCAGCTTAGTGACTAGCGCAAAAGGAGAGCAGTTCTTC. Protein product: CASSLVTSAKGEQFF. The chain links TRBV7-3 to TRBJ2-1, with 8 bases that match TRBD2. The CDR3 runs to 15 residues. Germline V CDR1 and CDR2: SGHTA, FQGTGA. Trimming took 2 bases from V and 10 from J; bases not matched to a gene: 10.

The CDR3 DNA is TGTGCCAGCAGTGCCCCGGGACAGGGTCGCTATGGCTACACCTTC. It specifies CASSAPGQGRYGYTF. The J gene is TRBJ1-2, the V gene TRBV27; 9 nucleotides line up with TRBD1. CDR1 and CDR2 from the germline V gene are MNHEY and SMNVEV (reference sequence). This CDR3 contains 15 residues. Unmatched junction bases numbered 8, after V lost 5 bases and J lost 4 bases.

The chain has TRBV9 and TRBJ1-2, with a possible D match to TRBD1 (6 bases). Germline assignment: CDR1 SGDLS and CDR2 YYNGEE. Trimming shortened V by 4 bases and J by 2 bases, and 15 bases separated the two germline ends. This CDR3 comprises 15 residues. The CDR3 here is CASSTRQDPNYGYTF. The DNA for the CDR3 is TGTGCCAGCAGCACCCGACAGGATCCCAACTATGGCTACACCTTC.

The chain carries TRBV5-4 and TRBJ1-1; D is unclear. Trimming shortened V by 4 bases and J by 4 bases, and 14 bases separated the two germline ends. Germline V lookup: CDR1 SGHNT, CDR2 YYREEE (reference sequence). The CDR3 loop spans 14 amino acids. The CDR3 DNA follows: TGTGCCAGCAGCACCTACTCGGGATCCACTGAAGCTTTCTTT. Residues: CASSTYSGSTEAFF.

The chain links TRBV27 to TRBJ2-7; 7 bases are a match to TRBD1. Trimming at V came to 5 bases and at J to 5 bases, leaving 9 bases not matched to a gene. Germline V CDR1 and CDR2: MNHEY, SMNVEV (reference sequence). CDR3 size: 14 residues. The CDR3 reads CASSPLGDSHEQYF. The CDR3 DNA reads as TGTGCCAGCAGTCCCCTTGGGGACAGCCACGAGCAGTACTTC.

The CDR3 here is CASSQGGWGQAHEQYF. DNA of the CDR3: TGCGCCAGCAGCCAAGGGGGCTGGGGACAGGCACACGAGCAGTACTTC. V gene TRBV4-1 combines with J gene TRBJ2-7, with 8 nucleotides matching TRBD1. CDR3 length equals 16 residues. With 1 base clipped from V and 5 bases from J, the junction kept 10 bases outside the gene matches. Germline V gives CDR1 MGHRA, CDR2 YSYEKL.

The CDR3 bases are TGTGCCAGCAGCTTACCCTCTGCCGACAGCTACATATATCAGCCCCAGCATTTT. Residues: CASSLPSADSYIYQPQHF. The gene calls are TRBV11-3 and TRBJ1-5; the D gene is possibly TRBD1 (5 bases). Germline CDR1 and CDR2: SGHNT and YENEEA. The ends were cut back, 2 bases at V and 5 bases at J, with 22 bases in the middle. This CDR3 has 18 residues.

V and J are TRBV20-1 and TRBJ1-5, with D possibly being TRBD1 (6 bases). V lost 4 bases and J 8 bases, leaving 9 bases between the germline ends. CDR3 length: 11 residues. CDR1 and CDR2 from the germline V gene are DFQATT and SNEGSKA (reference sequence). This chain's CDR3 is CSAMGAEPQHF. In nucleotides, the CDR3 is TGCAGTGCTATGGGGGCCGAGCCCCAGCATTTT.

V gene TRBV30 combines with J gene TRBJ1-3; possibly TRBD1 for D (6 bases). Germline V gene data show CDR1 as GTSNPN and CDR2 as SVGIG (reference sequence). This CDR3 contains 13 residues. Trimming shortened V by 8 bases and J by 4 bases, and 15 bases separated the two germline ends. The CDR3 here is CARLGTPGNTIYF. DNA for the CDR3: TGTGCCCGCCTAGGGACACCAGGAAACACCATATATTTT.

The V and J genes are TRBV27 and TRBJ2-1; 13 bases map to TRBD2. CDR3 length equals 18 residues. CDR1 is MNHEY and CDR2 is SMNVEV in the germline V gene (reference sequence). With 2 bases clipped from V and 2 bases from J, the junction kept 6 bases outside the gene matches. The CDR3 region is CASSLRRGTSGTYNEQFF. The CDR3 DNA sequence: TGTGCCAGCAGTTTACGACGGGGGACTAGCGGGACCTACAATGAGCAGTTCTTC.

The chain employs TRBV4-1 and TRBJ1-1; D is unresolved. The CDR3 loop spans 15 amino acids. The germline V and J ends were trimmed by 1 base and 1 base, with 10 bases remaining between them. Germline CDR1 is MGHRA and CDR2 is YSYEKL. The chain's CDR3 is CASSQVKWRNTEAFF. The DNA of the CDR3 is TGCGCCAGCAGCCAAGTAAAATGGAGGAACACTGAAGCTTTCTTT.

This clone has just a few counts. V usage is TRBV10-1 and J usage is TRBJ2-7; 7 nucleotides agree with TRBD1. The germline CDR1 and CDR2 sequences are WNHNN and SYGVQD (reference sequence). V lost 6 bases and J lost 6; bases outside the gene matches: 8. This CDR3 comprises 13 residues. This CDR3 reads CASSDQGEGEQYF. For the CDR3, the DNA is TGCGCCAGCAGCGATCAGGGGGAAGGCGAGCAGTACTTC.

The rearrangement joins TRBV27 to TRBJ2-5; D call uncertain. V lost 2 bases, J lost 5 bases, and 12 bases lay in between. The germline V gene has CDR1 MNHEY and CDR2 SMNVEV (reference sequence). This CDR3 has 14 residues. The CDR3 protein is CASSLPPSGETQYF. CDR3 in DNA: TGTGCCAGCAGTTTACCCCCTTCCGGGGAGACCCAGTACTTC.

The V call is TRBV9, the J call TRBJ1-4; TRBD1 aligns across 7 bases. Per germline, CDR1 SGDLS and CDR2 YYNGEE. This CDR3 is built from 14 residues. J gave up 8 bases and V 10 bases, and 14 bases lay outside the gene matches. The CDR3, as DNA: TGTGCCGGCACTGGAGGGGACAGCGGAGAAAAACTGTTTTTT. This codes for CAGTGGDSGEKLFF.

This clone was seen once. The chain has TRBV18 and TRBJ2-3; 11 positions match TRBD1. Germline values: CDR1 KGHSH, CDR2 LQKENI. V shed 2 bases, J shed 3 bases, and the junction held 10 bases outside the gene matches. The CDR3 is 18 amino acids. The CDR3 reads CASSPTTHGQGATDTQYF. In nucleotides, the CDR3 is TGTGCCAGCTCACCAACTACCCACGGACAGGGGGCAACAGATACGCAGTATTTT.

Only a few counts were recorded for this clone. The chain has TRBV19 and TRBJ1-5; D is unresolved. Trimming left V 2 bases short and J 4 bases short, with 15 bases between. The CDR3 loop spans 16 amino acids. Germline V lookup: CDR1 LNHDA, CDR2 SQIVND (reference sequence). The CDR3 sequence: CASSIIKRRENQPQHF. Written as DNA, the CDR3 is TGTGCCAGTAGTATAATAAAGCGGAGGGAGAATCAGCCCCAGCATTTT.

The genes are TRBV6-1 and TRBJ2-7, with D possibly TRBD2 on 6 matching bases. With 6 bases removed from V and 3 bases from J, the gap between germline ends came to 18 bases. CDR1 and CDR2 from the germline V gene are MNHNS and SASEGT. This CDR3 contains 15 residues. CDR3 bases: TGTGCCAGCAGGATGGGTCCGGGAGAGAACTACGAGCAGTACTTC. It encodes CASRMGPGENYEQYF.

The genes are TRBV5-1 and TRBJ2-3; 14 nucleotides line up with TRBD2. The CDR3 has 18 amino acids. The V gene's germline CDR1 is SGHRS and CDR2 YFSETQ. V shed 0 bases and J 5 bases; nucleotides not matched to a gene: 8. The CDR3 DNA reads TGCGCCAGCAGCTTGGCCGGGACTAGCGGGAGACGGGGAGATACGCAGTATTTT. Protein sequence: CASSLAGTSGRRGDTQYF. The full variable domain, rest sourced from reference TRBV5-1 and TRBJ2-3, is KAGVTQTPRYLIKTRGQQVTLSCSPISGHRSVSWYQQTPGQGLQFLFEYFSETQRNKGNFPGRFSGRQFSNSRSEMNVSTLELGDSALYLCASSLAGTSGRRGDTQYFGPGTRLTVL.